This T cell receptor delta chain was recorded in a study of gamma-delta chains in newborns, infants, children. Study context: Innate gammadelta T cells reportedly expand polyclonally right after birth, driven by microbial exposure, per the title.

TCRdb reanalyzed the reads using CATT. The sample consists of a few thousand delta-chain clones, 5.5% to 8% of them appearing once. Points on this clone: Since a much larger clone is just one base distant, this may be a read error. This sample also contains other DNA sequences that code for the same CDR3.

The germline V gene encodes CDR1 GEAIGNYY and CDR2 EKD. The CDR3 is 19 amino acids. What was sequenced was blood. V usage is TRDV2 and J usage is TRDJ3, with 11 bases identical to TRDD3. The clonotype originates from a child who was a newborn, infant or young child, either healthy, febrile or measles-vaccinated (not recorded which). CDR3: CACDPILGDNDWDTRQMFF. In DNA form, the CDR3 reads TGTGCCTGTGACCCTATACTGGGGGATAACGACTGGGACACCAGACAGATGTTTTTC.